The rows below give T cell receptor beta chains drawn from one sample of a study of T cells after yellow fever vaccination. TCRdb re-called the 5' RACE reads through MiXCR, storing one row per CDR3 protein. The table lists under 150,000 distinct CDR3 sequences, 13% to 15% of them singletons, with about 40% in the top ten. Sample: CD8+ T cells sorted from PBMCs, taken 5 days after the yellow fever booster vaccination. These TCRs come from a man between 18 and 35 years old who received the YFV17D yellow fever vaccine. Each CDR3 is given with its conserved first and last residue. A D gene is named only where the DNA matches it firmly. Clone size is given for some rows only: seen once, a few or many times, or a class if the clone is expanded.

cdr3_aa: CASSWGTAEQFF; cdr3_nt: TGTGCCAGCAGCTGGGGGACAGCCGAGCAGTTCTTC; d_call: TRBD1; clone_size: -; j_call: TRBJ2-1; v_call: TRBV5-4
cdr3_aa: CASSLEADRGIENTGELFF; cdr3_nt: TGCGCCAGCAGCTTGGAAGCTGATAGGGGGATTGAAAACACCGGGGAGCTGTTTTTT; d_call: -; clone_size: many; j_call: TRBJ2-2; v_call: TRBV5-1
cdr3_aa: CATHGTSRDTQYF; cdr3_nt: TGTGCCACTCACGGCACTAGCAGAGATACGCAGTATTTT; d_call: -; clone_size: few; j_call: TRBJ2-3; v_call: TRBV10-3
cdr3_aa: CASSLPSGSGGNNEQFF; cdr3_nt: TGTGCCAGCAGCTTACCCTCGGGTAGCGGGGGAAACAATGAGCAGTTCTTC; d_call: TRBD2; clone_size: once; j_call: TRBJ2-1; v_call: TRBV7-3
cdr3_aa: CASSHRNHQAFF; cdr3_nt: TGCGCCAGCAGCCATAGAAACCATCAAGCTTTCTTT; d_call: -; clone_size: few; j_call: TRBJ1-1; v_call: TRBV4-3
cdr3_aa: CSVAGGIYNEQFF; cdr3_nt: TGCAGCGTAGCCGGGGGGATCTACAATGAGCAGTTCTTC; d_call: TRBD2; clone_size: few; j_call: TRBJ2-1; v_call: TRBV29-1
cdr3_aa: CSVAPSGLETQYF; cdr3_nt: TGCAGCGTTGCCCCCTCGGGCCTGGAGACCCAGTACTTC; d_call: -; clone_size: -; j_call: TRBJ2-5; v_call: TRBV29-1
cdr3_aa: CASSFWAGDNSPLHF; cdr3_nt: TGTGCCAGCAGCTTTTGGGCAGGGGATAATTCACCCCTCCACTTT; d_call: -; clone_size: -; j_call: TRBJ1-6; v_call: TRBV5-5
cdr3_aa: CASTSGQTNTEAFF; cdr3_nt: TGCGCCAGCACCTCGGGACAGACGAACACTGAAGCTTTCTTT; d_call: TRBD1; clone_size: -; j_call: TRBJ1-1; v_call: TRBV5-1
cdr3_aa: CASRTALYNEQFF; cdr3_nt: TGTGCCAGCCGTACAGCCCTCTACAATGAGCAGTTCTTC; d_call: -; clone_size: few; j_call: TRBJ2-1; v_call: TRBV27
cdr3_aa: CASTSSSWETQYF; cdr3_nt: TGTGCCAGTACATCCTCTTCTTGGGAGACCCAGTACTTC; d_call: -; clone_size: -; j_call: TRBJ2-5; v_call: TRBV19
cdr3_aa: CASSPQETQYF; cdr3_nt: TGTGCCAGCAGCCCTCAAGAGACCCAGTACTTC; d_call: -; clone_size: few; j_call: TRBJ2-5; v_call: TRBV7-2
cdr3_aa: CASSLVHWDTQYF; cdr3_nt: TGTGCCAGCAGCTTAGTCCACTGGGATACGCAGTATTTT; d_call: -; clone_size: -; j_call: TRBJ2-3; v_call: TRBV7-9
cdr3_aa: CASSFGGQASVQFF; cdr3_nt: TGTGCCAGCAGCTTTGGGGGACAGGCGAGCGTGCAGTTCTTC; d_call: TRBD1; clone_size: many; j_call: TRBJ2-1; v_call: TRBV7-9
cdr3_aa: CASTTGTVNTEAFF; cdr3_nt: TGTGCCAGCACCACCGGGACAGTGAACACTGAAGCTTTCTTT; d_call: TRBD1; clone_size: -; j_call: TRBJ1-1; v_call: TRBV27
cdr3_aa: CASSRDRGELTEAFF; cdr3_nt: TGTGCCAGCAGTCGGGACAGGGGGGAATTAACTGAAGCTTTCTTT; d_call: TRBD1; clone_size: few; j_call: TRBJ1-1; v_call: TRBV7-9
cdr3_aa: CASSSGPLYPNKNIQYF; cdr3_nt: TGTGCCAGCAGTTCGGGGCCTCTCTATCCTAACAAAAACATTCAGTACTTC; d_call: -; clone_size: few; j_call: TRBJ2-4; v_call: TRBV12-3/TRBV12-4
cdr3_aa: CASTAANEQFF; cdr3_nt: TGTGCCAGCACAGCGGCAAATGAGCAGTTCTTC; d_call: -; clone_size: few; j_call: TRBJ2-1; v_call: TRBV6-2/TRBV6-3
cdr3_aa: CASSVNTEAFF; cdr3_nt: TGCGCCAGCAGCGTGAACACTGAAGCTTTCTTT; d_call: -; clone_size: -; j_call: TRBJ1-1; v_call: TRBV4-1
cdr3_aa: CASSEGDYTEAFF; cdr3_nt: TGTGCCAGCAGCGAGGGGGACTACACTGAAGCTTTCTTT; d_call: -; clone_size: few; j_call: TRBJ1-1; v_call: TRBV9
cdr3_aa: CASSQDPLAGGPEQFF; cdr3_nt: TGCGCCAGCAGCCAAGATCCCCTAGCGGGGGGGCCTGAGCAGTTCTTC; d_call: TRBD2; clone_size: few; j_call: TRBJ2-1; v_call: TRBV4-1
cdr3_aa: CASSLGTGALALHF; cdr3_nt: TGTGCCAGCAGCCTTGGGACAGGGGCTCTGGCCCTCCACTTT; d_call: TRBD1; clone_size: few; j_call: TRBJ1-6; v_call: TRBV6-1
cdr3_aa: CASSSPDWGQETQYF; cdr3_nt: TGTGCCAGCAGTTCCCCCGACTGGGGCCAAGAGACCCAGTACTTC; d_call: -; clone_size: many; j_call: TRBJ2-5; v_call: TRBV27
cdr3_aa: CASSPGQANTGELFF; cdr3_nt: TGCGCCAGCAGCCCTGGACAGGCGAACACCGGGGAGCTGTTTTTT; d_call: TRBD1; clone_size: -; j_call: TRBJ2-2; v_call: TRBV4-1
cdr3_aa: CASSQPLGVTSTDTQYF; cdr3_nt: TGTGCCAGCAGCCAACCTCTCGGGGTGACTAGCACAGATACGCAGTATTTT; d_call: -; clone_size: few; j_call: TRBJ2-3; v_call: TRBV4-2
cdr3_aa: CATSDWDRTNTDTQYF; cdr3_nt: TGTGCCACCAGTGATTGGGATAGGACAAACACAGATACGCAGTATTTT; d_call: -; clone_size: few; j_call: TRBJ2-3; v_call: TRBV24-1
cdr3_aa: CASSVYSGGALFF; cdr3_nt: TGTGCCAGCAGCGTGTATAGCGGGGGGGCTCTTTTCTTC; d_call: TRBD2; clone_size: -; j_call: TRBJ2-1; v_call: TRBV7-3
cdr3_aa: CASSLAGGPTGELFF; cdr3_nt: TGTGCCAGCAGCCTAGCGGGGGGTCCCACCGGGGAGCTGTTTTTT; d_call: TRBD2; clone_size: -; j_call: TRBJ2-2; v_call: TRBV12-3/TRBV12-4
cdr3_aa: CASTRTSGSTDTQYF; cdr3_nt: TGTGCCAGCACTCGGACTAGCGGGAGCACAGATACGCAGTATTTT; d_call: TRBD2; clone_size: few; j_call: TRBJ2-3; v_call: TRBV7-6
cdr3_aa: CASSPGLAENTGELFF; cdr3_nt: TGCGCCAGCAGTCCGGGACTAGCGGAAAACACCGGGGAGCTGTTTTTT; d_call: TRBD2; clone_size: -; j_call: TRBJ2-2; v_call: TRBV5-1
cdr3_aa: CASSQSRLSGGVYEQYF; cdr3_nt: TGCGCCAGCAGTCAATCGCGTCTAAGCGGGGGCGTCTACGAGCAGTACTTC; d_call: TRBD2; clone_size: few; j_call: TRBJ2-7; v_call: TRBV23-1
cdr3_aa: CASSQDPVDRATEAFF; cdr3_nt: TGCGCCAGCAGCCAAGATCCAGTGGACAGGGCCACTGAAGCTTTCTTT; d_call: TRBD1; clone_size: -; j_call: TRBJ1-1; v_call: TRBV4-3
cdr3_aa: CASSLGGGDLGEQYF; cdr3_nt: TGTGCCAGCAGTTTAGGTGGGGGGGACCTCGGCGAGCAGTACTTC; d_call: TRBD2; clone_size: -; j_call: TRBJ2-7; v_call: TRBV12-3/TRBV12-4
cdr3_aa: CASSQFGGELFF; cdr3_nt: TGCGCCAGCAGCCAATTCGGCGGGGAGCTGTTTTTT; d_call: -; clone_size: many; j_call: TRBJ2-2; v_call: TRBV4-1
cdr3_aa: CASSAGQQRNYNEQFF; cdr3_nt: TGCGCCAGCAGCGCCGGACAGCAGAGGAACTACAATGAGCAGTTCTTC; d_call: -; clone_size: -; j_call: TRBJ2-1; v_call: TRBV5-1
cdr3_aa: CAWSTGRDNEQFF; cdr3_nt: TGTGCCTGGAGCACAGGGAGGGACAATGAGCAGTTCTTC; d_call: -; clone_size: -; j_call: TRBJ2-1; v_call: TRBV30
cdr3_aa: CASRGPRANEQFF; cdr3_nt: TGTGCCAGCAGGGGGCCTCGGGCCAATGAGCAGTTCTTC; d_call: -; clone_size: -; j_call: TRBJ2-1; v_call: TRBV7-3
cdr3_aa: CSVGRTRNEQFF; cdr3_nt: TGCAGCGTTGGGAGGACAAGGAATGAGCAGTTCTTC; d_call: -; clone_size: -; j_call: TRBJ2-1; v_call: TRBV29-1
cdr3_aa: CASSEPRSETQYF; cdr3_nt: TGCGCCAGCAGTGAGCCTAGGTCGGAGACCCAGTACTTC; d_call: -; clone_size: few; j_call: TRBJ2-5; v_call: TRBV10-1
cdr3_aa: CASRDRGGAVYTQYF; cdr3_nt: TGTGCCAGCAGGGACCGGGGGGGGGCCGTGTATACGCAGTATTTT; d_call: TRBD2; clone_size: -; j_call: TRBJ2-3; v_call: TRBV7-8
cdr3_aa: CASRLSQGFLDEAFF; cdr3_nt: TGTGCCAGCAGGTTATCCCAGGGTTTTCTTGATGAAGCTTTCTTT; d_call: -; clone_size: few; j_call: TRBJ1-1; v_call: TRBV2
cdr3_aa: CASSVTLGEQYF; cdr3_nt: TGTGCCAGCAGCGTAACCTTGGGGGAGCAGTACTTC; d_call: -; clone_size: -; j_call: TRBJ2-7; v_call: TRBV7-2
cdr3_aa: CAISEADRTNTGELFF; cdr3_nt: TGTGCCATCAGTGAGGCTGACAGGACCAACACCGGGGAGCTGTTTTTT; d_call: -; clone_size: -; j_call: TRBJ2-2; v_call: TRBV10-3
cdr3_aa: CASRYSSGANVLTF; cdr3_nt: TGTGCCAGCAGATACAGTTCTGGGGCCAACGTCCTGACTTTC; d_call: -; clone_size: -; j_call: TRBJ2-6; v_call: TRBV28
cdr3_aa: CATAGARSGNTIYF; cdr3_nt: TGTGCCACGGCGGGGGCCAGGTCTGGAAACACCATATATTTT; d_call: -; clone_size: few; j_call: TRBJ1-3; v_call: TRBV7-9
cdr3_aa: CSAQRGTAYNEQFF; cdr3_nt: TGCAGTGCTCAGCGGGGAACCGCCTACAATGAGCAGTTCTTC; d_call: TRBD2; clone_size: -; j_call: TRBJ2-1; v_call: TRBV20-1
cdr3_aa: CASSLQGASHTGELFF; cdr3_nt: TGTGCCAGCAGTTTACAGGGGGCCTCTCACACCGGGGAGCTGTTTTTT; d_call: TRBD1; clone_size: few; j_call: TRBJ2-2; v_call: TRBV28